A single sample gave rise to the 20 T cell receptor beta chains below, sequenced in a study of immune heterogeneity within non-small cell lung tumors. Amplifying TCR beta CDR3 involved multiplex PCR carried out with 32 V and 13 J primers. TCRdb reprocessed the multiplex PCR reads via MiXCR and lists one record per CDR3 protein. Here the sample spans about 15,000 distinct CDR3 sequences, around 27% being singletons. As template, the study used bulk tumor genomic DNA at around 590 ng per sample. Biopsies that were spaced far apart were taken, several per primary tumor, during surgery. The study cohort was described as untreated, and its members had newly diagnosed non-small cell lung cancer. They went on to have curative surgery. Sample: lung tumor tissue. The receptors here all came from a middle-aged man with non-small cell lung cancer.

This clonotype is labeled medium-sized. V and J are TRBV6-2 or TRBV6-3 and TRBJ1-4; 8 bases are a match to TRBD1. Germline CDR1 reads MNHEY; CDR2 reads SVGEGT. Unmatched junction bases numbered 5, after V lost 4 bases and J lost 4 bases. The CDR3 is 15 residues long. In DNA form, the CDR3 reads TGTGCCAGCAGTTCCACCGACAGGGGTAATGAAAAACTGTTTTTT. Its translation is CASSSTDRGNEKLFF.

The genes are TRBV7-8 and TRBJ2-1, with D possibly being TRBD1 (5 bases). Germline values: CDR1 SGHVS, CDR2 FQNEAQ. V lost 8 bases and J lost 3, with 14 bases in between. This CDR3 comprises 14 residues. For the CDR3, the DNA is TGTGCCAGCGTCCAAGGGGTAAACTACAATGAGCAGTTCTTC. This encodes CASVQGVNYNEQFF.

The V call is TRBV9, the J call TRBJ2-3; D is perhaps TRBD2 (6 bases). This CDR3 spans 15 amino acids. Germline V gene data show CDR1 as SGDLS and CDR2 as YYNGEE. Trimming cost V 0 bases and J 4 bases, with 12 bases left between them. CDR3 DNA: TGTGCCAGCAGCGTAGGGGGTAGCGGCGCAGATACGCAGTATTTT. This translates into CASSVGGSGADTQYF.

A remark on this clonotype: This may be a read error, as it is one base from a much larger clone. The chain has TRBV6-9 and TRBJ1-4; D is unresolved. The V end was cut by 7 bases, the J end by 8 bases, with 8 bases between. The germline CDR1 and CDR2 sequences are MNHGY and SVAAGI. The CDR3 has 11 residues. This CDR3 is CASIFHEKLFF. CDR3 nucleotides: TGTGCCAGCATATTCCACGAAAAACTGTTTTTT.

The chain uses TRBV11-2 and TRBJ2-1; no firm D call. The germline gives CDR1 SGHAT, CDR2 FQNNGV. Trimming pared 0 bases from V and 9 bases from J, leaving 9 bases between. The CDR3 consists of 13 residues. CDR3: CASSLDSPGEQFF. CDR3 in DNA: TGTGCCAGCAGCTTAGATAGTCCAGGTGAGCAGTTCTTC.

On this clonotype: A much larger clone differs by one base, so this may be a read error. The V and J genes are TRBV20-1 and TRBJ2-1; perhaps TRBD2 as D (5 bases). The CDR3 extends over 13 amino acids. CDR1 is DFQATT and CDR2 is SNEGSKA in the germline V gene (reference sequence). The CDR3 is CSPRGGGVNEQFF. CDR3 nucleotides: TGCAGTCCTAGAGGAGGAGGCGTCAATGAGCAGTTCTTC.

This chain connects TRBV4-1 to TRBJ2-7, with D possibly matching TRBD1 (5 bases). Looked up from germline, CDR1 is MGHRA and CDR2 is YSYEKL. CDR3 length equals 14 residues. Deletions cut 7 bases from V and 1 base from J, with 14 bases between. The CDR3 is CASTRGRGSYEQYF. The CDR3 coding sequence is TGCGCCAGCACTCGCGGTAGGGGTTCCTACGAGCAGTACTTC.

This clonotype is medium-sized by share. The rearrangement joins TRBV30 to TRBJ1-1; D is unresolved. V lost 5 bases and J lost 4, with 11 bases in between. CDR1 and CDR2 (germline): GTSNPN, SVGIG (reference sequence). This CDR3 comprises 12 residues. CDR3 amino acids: CAWGHRGTEAFF. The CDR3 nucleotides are TGTGCCTGGGGGCATCGGGGCACTGAAGCTTTCTTT.

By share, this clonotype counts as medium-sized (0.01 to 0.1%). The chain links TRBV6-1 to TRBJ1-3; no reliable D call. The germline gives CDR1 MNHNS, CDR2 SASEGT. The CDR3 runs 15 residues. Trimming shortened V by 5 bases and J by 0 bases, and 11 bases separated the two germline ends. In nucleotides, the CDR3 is TGTGCCAGCAGTTATTCAGCGAGCTCTGGAAACACCATATATTTT. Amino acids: CASSYSASSGNTIYF.

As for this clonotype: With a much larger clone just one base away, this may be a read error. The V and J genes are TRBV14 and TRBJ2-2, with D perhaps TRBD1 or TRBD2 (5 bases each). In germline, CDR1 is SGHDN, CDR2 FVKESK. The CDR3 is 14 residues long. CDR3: CASSLVTDTGEPFF. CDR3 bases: TGTGCCAGCAGCCTAGTTACGGACACCGGGGAGCCGTTTTTT.

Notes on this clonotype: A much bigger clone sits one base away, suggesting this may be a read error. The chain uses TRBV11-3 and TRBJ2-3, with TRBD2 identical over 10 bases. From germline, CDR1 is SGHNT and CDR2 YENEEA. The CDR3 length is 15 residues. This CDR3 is CAGSLGLAVKDTQYF. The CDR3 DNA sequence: TGTGCCGGCAGCTTAGGACTAGCGGTTAAGGATACGCAGTATTTT.

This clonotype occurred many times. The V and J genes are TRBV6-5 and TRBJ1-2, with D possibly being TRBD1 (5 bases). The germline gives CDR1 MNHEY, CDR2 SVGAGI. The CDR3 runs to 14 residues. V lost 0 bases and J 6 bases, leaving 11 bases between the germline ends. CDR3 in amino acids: CASSYSPKGNGYTF. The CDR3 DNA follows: TGTGCCAGCAGTTACTCCCCCAAGGGGAATGGCTACACCTTC.

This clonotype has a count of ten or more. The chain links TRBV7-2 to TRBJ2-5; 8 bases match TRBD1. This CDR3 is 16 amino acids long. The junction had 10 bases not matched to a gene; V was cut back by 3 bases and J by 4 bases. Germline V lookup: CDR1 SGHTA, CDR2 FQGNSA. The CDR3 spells CASSFHGQGFLETQYF. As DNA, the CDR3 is TGTGCCAGCAGCTTTCACGGACAGGGCTTCCTAGAGACCCAGTACTTC. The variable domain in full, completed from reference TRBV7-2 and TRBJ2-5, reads GAGVSQSPSNKVTEKGKDVELRCDPISGHTALYWYRQSLGQGLEFLIYFQGNSAPDKSGLPSDRFSAERTGGSVSTLTIQRTQQEDSAVYLCASSFHGQGFLETQYFGPGTRLLVL.

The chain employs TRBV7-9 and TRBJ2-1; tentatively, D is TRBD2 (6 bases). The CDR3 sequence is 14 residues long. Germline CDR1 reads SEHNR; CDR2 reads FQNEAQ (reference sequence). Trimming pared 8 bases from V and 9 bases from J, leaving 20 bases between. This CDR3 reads CASGSGTHTGEQFF. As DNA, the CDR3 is TGTGCCAGCGGTTCCGGGACTCATACCGGTGAGCAGTTCTTC.

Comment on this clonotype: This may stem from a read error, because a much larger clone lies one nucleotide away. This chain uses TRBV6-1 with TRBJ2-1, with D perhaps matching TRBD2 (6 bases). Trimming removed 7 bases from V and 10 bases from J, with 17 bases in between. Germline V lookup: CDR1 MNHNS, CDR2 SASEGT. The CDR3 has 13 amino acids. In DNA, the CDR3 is TGTGCCAGCACGCGGGACTCTCCGGGAGAGCAGTTCTTC. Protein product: CASTRDSPGEQFF.

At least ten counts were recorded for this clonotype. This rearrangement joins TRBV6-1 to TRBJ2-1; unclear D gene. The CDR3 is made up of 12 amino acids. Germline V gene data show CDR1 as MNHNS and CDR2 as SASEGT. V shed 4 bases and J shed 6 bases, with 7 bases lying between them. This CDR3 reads CASSAVVNEQFF. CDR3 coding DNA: TGTGCCAGCAGTGCCGTGGTCAATGAGCAGTTCTTC.

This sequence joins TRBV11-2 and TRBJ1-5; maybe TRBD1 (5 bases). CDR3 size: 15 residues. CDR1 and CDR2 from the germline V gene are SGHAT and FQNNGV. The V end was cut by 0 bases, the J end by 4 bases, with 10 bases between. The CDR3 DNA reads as TGTGCCAGCAGCTTAGATGCAGGGCGGAATCAGCCCCAGCATTTT. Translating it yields CASSLDAGRNQPQHF.

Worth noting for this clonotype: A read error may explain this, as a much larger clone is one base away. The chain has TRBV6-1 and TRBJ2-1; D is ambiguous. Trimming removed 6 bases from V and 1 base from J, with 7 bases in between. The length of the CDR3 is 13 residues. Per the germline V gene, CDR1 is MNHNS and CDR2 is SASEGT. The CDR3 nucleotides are TGTGCCAGCAGGTGTTATTCCTACAATGAGCAGTTCTTC. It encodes CASRCYSYNEQFF.

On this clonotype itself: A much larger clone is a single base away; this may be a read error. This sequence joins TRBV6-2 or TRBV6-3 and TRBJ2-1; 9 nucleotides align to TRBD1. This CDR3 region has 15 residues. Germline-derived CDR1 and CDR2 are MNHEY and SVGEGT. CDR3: CAISWPGQGKDEQFF. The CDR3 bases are TGTGCCATCAGTTGGCCGGGACAGGGTAAAGATGAGCAGTTCTTC.

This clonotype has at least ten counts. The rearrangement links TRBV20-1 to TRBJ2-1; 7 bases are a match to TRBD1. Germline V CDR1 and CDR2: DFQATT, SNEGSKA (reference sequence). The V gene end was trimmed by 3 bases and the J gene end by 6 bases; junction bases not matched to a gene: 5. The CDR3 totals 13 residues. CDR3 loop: CSASRQGTNEQFF. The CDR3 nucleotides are TGCAGTGCTAGCCGACAGGGAACCAATGAGCAGTTCTTC.